Presented here are 27 T cell receptor beta chains from one specimen sequenced in a study of cytomegalovirus exposure and HLA in healthy donors. Here immunoSEQ multiplex PCR was the method, and the copy in TCRdb shows in-frame clones only, minus some. Of around 220,000 clones listed, approximately 83% are singletons. The sample comprised PBMCs. These TCRs come from a woman in her 30s in good health and CMV-seropositive.

The J gene is TRBJ2-1, the V gene TRBV27, with TRBD2 as a possible D gene (5 bases). In germline, CDR1 is MNHEY, CDR2 SMNVEV (reference sequence). Trimming left V 8 bases short and J 5 bases short, with 22 bases between. The CDR3 totals 16 residues. Here the CDR3 reads CASGPWQGLVDNEQFF. CDR3 in DNA: TGTGCCAGCGGCCCCTGGCAAGGACTGGTCGACAATGAGCAGTTCTTC.

The rearrangement links TRBV10-1 to TRBJ1-1; possibly TRBD1 for D (6 bases). Germline V gene lookup returns CDR1 WNHNN and CDR2 SYGVQD (reference sequence). Trimming took off 5 bases at V and 7 bases at J, with 14 bases between the two ends. This CDR3 is 13 amino acids long. Here the CDR3 DNA reads TGCGCCAGCAGTAAAGGACAGAGTTATGAAGCTTTCTTT. Translation gives CASSKGQSYEAFF.

The chain joins TRBV28 to TRBJ2-7; possibly TRBD2 for D (7 bases). The CDR3 extends over 19 amino acids. Germline CDR1 and CDR2: MDHEN and SYDVKM. The V end was cut by 6 bases, the J end by 4 bases, with 31 bases between. CDR3 nucleotides: TGTGCCAGCAGGACCAATACACCAAGAGCGGGACACCCGGGGTACGAGCAGTACTTC. Translating it yields CASRTNTPRAGHPGYEQYF.

The chain joins TRBV5-1 to TRBJ2-7, with 8 bases that match TRBD1. Germline V gene sequence: CDR1 SGHRS, CDR2 YFSETQ. The CDR3 consists of 15 residues. With 4 bases clipped from V and 1 base from J, the junction kept 7 bases outside the gene matches. CDR3 nucleotide sequence: TGCGCCAGCAGCGAAGACAGGGGAGCGTCCTACGAGCAGTACTTC. Amino acids: CASSEDRGASYEQYF.

On this clone itself: No conserved phenylalanine or tryptophan is present at the end of the CDR3, so a read error is the likely explanation. The DNA is omitted, as the CDR3 cannot be located on it reliably, and the CDR3 follows TCRdb's listing. The J gene is TRBJ2-7, the V gene TRBV2. The CDR3 is 11 residues long, ends included. CDR1 SNHLY and CDR2 FYNNEI come from the germline V gene. CDR3: CATRVRDRAIS.

J is TRBJ2-7 and V is TRBV4-1; 8 nucleotides match TRBD2. Germline V gene sequence: CDR1 MGHRA, CDR2 YSYEKL. V gave up 0 bases and J gave up 5 bases; unmatched junction bases: 12. This CDR3 is 17 amino acids long. CDR3 amino acids: CASSQDPPGGLTDEQYF. The CDR3 coding sequence is TGCGCCAGCAGCCAAGATCCCCCGGGAGGGCTCACAGACGAGCAGTACTTC.

This chain links TRBV30 with TRBJ2-3, with no clear D. The CDR3 spans 14 residues. V was cut by 1 base and J by 5 bases, with 13 bases left in between. CDR1 and CDR2 from the germline V gene are GTSNPN and SVGIG (reference sequence). CDR3 nucleotides: TGTGCCTGGAGTGCTCCCCCCTTGGAAGATACGCAGTATTTT. Residues: CAWSAPPLEDTQYF.

The chain joins TRBV11-2 to TRBJ1-2; 7 nucleotides match TRBD1. V was pared by 5 bases and J by 3 bases, with 3 bases of the junction left unmatched. CDR3 length: 13 residues. Germline V gives CDR1 SGHAT, CDR2 FQNNGV. The CDR3 coding sequence is TGTGCCAGCAGCGTCACAGGGGACTATGGCTACACCTTC. It translates to CASSVTGDYGYTF.

V is TRBV7-9 and J is TRBJ2-1; D is perhaps TRBD1 (6 bases). CDR3 length: 14 residues. The V gene's germline CDR1 is SEHNR and CDR2 FQNEAQ (reference sequence). V was pared by 3 bases and J by 6 bases, with 12 bases between. The CDR3 DNA reads as TGTGCCAGCAGCTTGGGGACAAGTATCAATGAGCAGTTCTTC. Amino acid sequence: CASSLGTSINEQFF.

This chain connects TRBV20-1 to TRBJ2-5; no clear D. CDR1 is DFQATT, CDR2 SNEGSKA, per germline (reference sequence). The CDR3 is 11 amino acids. Trimming pared 2 bases from V and 3 bases from J, leaving 4 bases between. The DNA of the CDR3 is TGCAGTGCTAGACTCGAAGAGACCCAGTACTTC. Protein product: CSARLEETQYF.

The genes are TRBV30 and TRBJ2-3, with 7 bases lining up with TRBD2. This CDR3 spans 14 amino acids. CDR1 and CDR2 from the germline V gene are GTSNPN and SVGIG (reference sequence). V lost 3 bases and J lost 3; bases outside the gene matches: 6. The CDR3 reads CAWRRGEVTDTQYF. CDR3 nucleotide sequence: TGTGCCTGGAGACGGGGGGAAGTAACAGATACGCAGTATTTT.

This clone was counted only a few times. The gene calls are TRBV6-1 and TRBJ1-2; 8 bases are shared with TRBD1. This CDR3 is built from 14 residues. Germline V gene lookup returns CDR1 MNHNS and CDR2 SASEGT. The ends lost 7 bases at V and 5 bases at J; junction bases unmatched: 9. CDR3 nucleotide sequence: TGTGCCAGCACCTTGGACAGGGAGTTTTATGGCTACACCTTC. Translation: CASTLDREFYGYTF.

The rearrangement uses TRBV2 and TRBJ2-1, with no clear D. V was clipped by 7 bases and J by 10 bases, with 11 bases between them. The length of the CDR3 is 11 residues. Per the germline V gene, CDR1 is SNHLY and CDR2 is FYNNEI. CDR3: CASNQVEEQFF. CDR3 DNA: TGTGCCAGCAATCAAGTTGAGGAGCAGTTCTTC.

The genes are TRBV30 and TRBJ2-5; D uncertain. The germline V gene has CDR1 GTSNPN and CDR2 SVGIG (reference sequence). V lost 0 bases, J lost 3 bases, and 8 bases lay in between. This CDR3 is 13 amino acids long. This CDR3 is CAWSVGFKETQYF. CDR3 bases: TGTGCCTGGAGTGTTGGTTTCAAAGAGACCCAGTACTTC.

This clone occurred once. The chain couples TRBV7-8 to TRBJ2-1; 8 bases agree with TRBD1. J lost 6 bases, V lost 6 bases, and 7 bases had no gene match. The CDR3 loop spans 14 amino acids. Germline assignment: CDR1 SGHVS and CDR2 FQNEAQ. CDR3 sequence reads: CASRDRGGPNEQFF. Written as DNA, the CDR3 is TGTGCCAGCAGAGACAGGGGAGGTCCCAATGAGCAGTTCTTC.

This clone was seen only once. The chain links TRBV30 to TRBJ2-1, with no clear D. The germline V gene has CDR1 GTSNPN and CDR2 SVGIG (reference sequence). Trimming removed 0 bases at V and 9 bases at J, with 6 bases between. The CDR3 has 11 residues. This chain's CDR3 is CAWSVPGEQFF. The CDR3 DNA reads as TGTGCCTGGAGTGTACCGGGTGAGCAGTTCTTC.

This rearrangement joins TRBV6-5 to TRBJ2-7; D is possibly TRBD1 (6 bases). V dropped 6 bases and J dropped 6 bases, with 12 bases sitting between them. This CDR3 region has 12 residues. Germline loops: CDR1 MNHEY, CDR2 SVGAGI. The CDR3 coding sequence is TGTGCCAGCAGCGCAGGACAGCTCGAGCAGTACTTC. It is translated as CASSAGQLEQYF.

The table lists this clone with a few counts. An end of the junction differs from the germline gene, which may be a read error. The chain couples TRBV11-2 to TRBJ2-7, with TRBD2 as a possible D gene (5 bases). From germline, CDR1 is SGHAT and CDR2 FQNNGV. This CDR3 spans 15 amino acids. The CDR3 region is CASSLESYGTYEQYF. The CDR3 DNA reads as TGTGCCAGCAGCCTAGAGAGTTACGGGACCTACGAGCAGTACTTC.

V usage is TRBV7-6 and J usage is TRBJ1-1; weak D call: TRBD1 (5 bases). Germline V gene lookup returns CDR1 SGHVS and CDR2 FNYEAQ. The CDR3 contains 16 residues. Trimming pared 1 base from V and 0 bases from J, leaving 12 bases between. CDR3 nucleotides: TGTGCCAGCAGCTTAGTCCGGGGCCAATTGAACACTGAAGCTTTCTTT. This sequence encodes CASSLVRGQLNTEAFF. Full variable domain (outside the CDR3, taken from reference TRBV7-6 and TRBJ1-1): GAGVSQSPRYKVTKRGQDVALRCDPISGHVSLYWYRQALGQGPEFLTYFNYEAQQDKSGLPNDRFSAERPEGSISTLTIQRTEQRDSAMYRCASSLVRGQLNTEAFFGQGTRLTVV.

J is TRBJ2-2 and V is TRBV30; D perhaps matches TRBD2 (5 bases). The CDR3 is 14 residues long. V was clipped by 3 bases and J by 0 bases, with 8 bases between them. The germline CDR1 and CDR2 sequences are GTSNPN and SVGIG (reference sequence). CDR3 nucleotide sequence: TGTGCCTGGAGGGTAGCGCCGAACACCGGGGAGCTGTTTTTT. Protein product: CAWRVAPNTGELFF.

V and J are TRBV19 and TRBJ1-5; D perhaps matches TRBD1 (5 bases). Trimming removed 1 base from V and 4 bases from J, with 11 bases in between. CDR1 and CDR2 from the germline V gene are LNHDA and SQIVND (reference sequence). This CDR3 has 15 amino acids. CDR3 nucleotide sequence: TGTGCCAGTAGTATAGCAGGGTTGGAGAATCAGCCCCAGCATTTT. It encodes CASSIAGLENQPQHF. Variable domain in full (rest from reference TRBV19 and TRBJ1-5): DGGITQSPKYLFRKEGQNVTLSCEQNLNHDAMYWYRQDPGQGLRLIYYSQIVNDFQKGDIAEGYSVSREKKESFPLTVTSAQKNPTAFYLCASSIAGLENQPQHFGDGTRLSIL.

In this sample, this clone turned up a few times. The chain has TRBV27 and TRBJ1-2, with D tentatively TRBD1 (5 bases). The CDR3 is 13 amino acids. V lost 3 bases and J 7 bases, leaving 12 bases between the germline ends. CDR1 and CDR2 (germline): MNHEY, SMNVEV (reference sequence). Written as DNA, the CDR3 is TGTGCCAGCAGTTTGGCTCTTGGGGGTGGCTACACCTTC. It yields the protein CASSLALGGGYTF.

The J gene is TRBJ2-7, the V gene TRBV28; D is ambiguous. CDR3 length: 13 residues. Looked up from germline, CDR1 is MDHEN and CDR2 is SYDVKM. V lost 5 bases and J lost 3, with 11 bases in between. In DNA, the CDR3 is TGTGCCAGCAGTCCCAGCACAGTCTACGAGCAGTACTTC. Translation: CASSPSTVYEQYF.

The table lists this clone with a count of one. The rearrangement links TRBV4-3 to TRBJ1-2; 8 nucleotides agree with TRBD1. CDR3 length equals 16 residues. CDR1 is LGHNA and CDR2 is YSLEER in the germline V gene. The J segment lost 2 bases and the V segment lost 5 bases, leaving 10 bases of the junction unmatched. CDR3: CASSSIGQGQNYGYTF. CDR3 nucleotides: TGCGCCAGCAGCTCGATCGGACAGGGTCAGAACTATGGCTACACCTTC.

V usage is TRBV7-8 and J usage is TRBJ1-1; D gene uncertain. The germline V gene encodes CDR1 SGHVS and CDR2 FQNEAQ. V was clipped by 3 bases and J by 2 bases, with 19 bases between them. There are 17 residues in the CDR3. The CDR3: CASSFSIALAHNTEAFF. Here the CDR3 DNA reads TGTGCCAGCAGCTTCTCGATTGCCCTCGCACATAACACTGAAGCTTTCTTT.

The rearrangement links TRBV9 to TRBJ1-1; D remains ambiguous. CDR3 size: 13 residues. CDR1 SGDLS and CDR2 YYNGEE come from the germline V gene. The V and J ends lost 4 bases and 5 bases respectively, with 12 bases between them. This CDR3 is CASSSGPETEAFF. CDR3 DNA: TGTGCCAGCAGCTCAGGTCCAGAGACTGAAGCTTTCTTT.

The V and J genes are TRBV6-1 and TRBJ1-3; D unresolved. Germline CDR1 is MNHNS and CDR2 is SASEGT. The CDR3 loop spans 13 amino acids. The germline V and J ends were trimmed by 2 bases and 3 bases, with 5 bases remaining between them. The CDR3 region is CASSEYIGNTIYF. The CDR3 coding sequence is TGTGCCAGCAGTGAATACATTGGAAACACCATATATTTT.